This T cell receptor beta chain was recovered during a study of T cells in Graves' hyperthyroidism and ophthalmopathy. This clonotype has only a few counts. Antigen: not known. In germline, CDR1 is KGHSH, CDR2 LQKENI. The CDR3 contains 14 residues. V was clipped by 3 bases and J by 5 bases, with 10 bases between them. Amplified TCR beta CDR3 regions derived from RNA transcripts. HTBI primers were the set used in a first-round RT-PCR of the TCR CDR3. A single record per CDR3 protein comes from TCRdb applying MiXCR to the multiplex PCR reads. This sample carries approximately 400,000 distinct CDR3 sequences, approximately 18% of them seen once, and the ten largest clones take less than 45%. Regarding the study as a whole: Ophthalmopathy was identified by the model a median approximately 6.9 months ahead of onset. Blood also held most thyroid clonotypes expanded beyond 0.001.

An approximately 10 ml volume of fresh peripheral blood provided the PBMCs. Sequencing was done on a sample of blood. This chain joins TRBV18 and TRBJ2-2, with a possible D match to TRBD2 (6 bases). The receptor was derived from a man aged 18 to 30 with Graves' ophthalmopathy. CDR3 in DNA: TGTGCCAGCTCACCGGGACTCGAAACCGGGGAGCTGTTTTTT. Translated: CASSPGLETGELFF.